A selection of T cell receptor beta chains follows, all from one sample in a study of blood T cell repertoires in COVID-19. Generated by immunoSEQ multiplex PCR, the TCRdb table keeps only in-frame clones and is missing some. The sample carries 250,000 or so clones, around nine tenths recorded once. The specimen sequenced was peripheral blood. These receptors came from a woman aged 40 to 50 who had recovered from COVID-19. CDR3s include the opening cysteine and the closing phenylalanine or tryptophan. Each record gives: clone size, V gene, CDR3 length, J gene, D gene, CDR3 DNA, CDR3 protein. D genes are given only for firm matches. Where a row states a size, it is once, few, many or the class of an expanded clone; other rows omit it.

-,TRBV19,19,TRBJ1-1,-,TGTGCCAGTAGTATTGGGATTATCGGGGGGGAGGCGGGCCCCAAAAAAGCTTTCTTT,CASSIGIIGGEAGPKKAFF
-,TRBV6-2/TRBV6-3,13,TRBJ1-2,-,TGTGCCAGCAGTTACGTGACAGTTTATGGCTACACCTTC,CASSYVTVYGYTF
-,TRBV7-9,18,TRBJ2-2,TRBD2,TGTGCCAGCAGCTTAGGTCTAGCGGGAGTAATGAACACCGGGGAGCTGTTTTTT,CASSLGLAGVMNTGELFF
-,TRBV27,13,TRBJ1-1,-,TGTGCCAGCAGTTACAGGGAGAACACTGAAGCTTTCTTT,CASSYRENTEAFF
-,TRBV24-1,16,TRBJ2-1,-,TGTGCCACCAGTGACCCCGGACACAAAGGGACTCCTTCCCAGTTCTTC,CATSDPGHKGTPSQFF
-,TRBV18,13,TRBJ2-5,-,TGTGCCAGCTCACCAGCAGGGGCCGAGACCCAGTACTTC,CASSPAGAETQYF
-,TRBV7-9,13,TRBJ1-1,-,TGTGCCAGCACCCTAGCGGGGTACCCTGAAGCTTTCTTT,CASTLAGYPEAFF
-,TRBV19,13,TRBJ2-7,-,TGTGCCAGTAGACACACCGACTCCTACGAGCAGTACTTC,CASRHTDSYEQYF
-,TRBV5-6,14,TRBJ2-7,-,TGTGCCAGCAGCTCTCAGGGCGGCTCCTACGAGCAGTACTTC,CASSSQGGSYEQYF
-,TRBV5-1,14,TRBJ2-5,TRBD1,TGCGCCAGCAGTGGACAGGGGGCTTTGGAGACCCAGTACTTC,CASSGQGALETQYF
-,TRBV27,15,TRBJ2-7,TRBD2,TGTGCCAGCAGTTCCAATAGCGGGACCGCCTACGAGCAGTACTTC,CASSSNSGTAYEQYF
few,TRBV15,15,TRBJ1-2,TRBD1,TGTGCCACCAGCACCGACAGGGGCAGTTGGGATGGCTACACCTTC,CATSTDRGSWDGYTF
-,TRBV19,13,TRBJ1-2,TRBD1,TGTGCCAGTTATCCGGGACAGAACTATGGCTACACCTTC,CASYPGQNYGYTF
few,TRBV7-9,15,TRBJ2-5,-,TGTGCCAGCAGCACACGCCGGGCAGGGCAAGAGACCCAGTACTTC,CASSTRRAGQETQYF
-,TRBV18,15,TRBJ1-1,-,TGTGCCAGCTCAGCCGAGGGAGGATTTAACACTGAAGCTTTCTTT,CASSAEGGFNTEAFF
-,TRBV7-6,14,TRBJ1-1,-,TGTGCCAGTCTACCAACAGGGCGAGGGGATGAAGCTTTCTTT,CASLPTGRGDEAFF
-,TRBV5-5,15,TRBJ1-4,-,TGTGCCAGCAGCGCGCCGGGGAGGCTGTCCGAAAAACTGTTTTTT,CASSAPGRLSEKLFF
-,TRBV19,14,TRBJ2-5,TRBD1,TGTGCCAGTAGTGCAGACAGGGGGCAAGAGACCCAGTACTTC,CASSADRGQETQYF
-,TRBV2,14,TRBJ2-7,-,TGTGCCAGCACCTTGGGTCTAGCGTCCTACGAGCAGTACTTC,CASTLGLASYEQYF
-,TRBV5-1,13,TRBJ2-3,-,TGCGCCAGCAGCTCCCAGGACACAGATACGCAGTATTTT,CASSSQDTDTQYF
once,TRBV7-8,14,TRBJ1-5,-,TGTGCCAGCAGCTTAGCGCAGAATAATCAGCCCCAGCATTTT,CASSLAQNNQPQHF
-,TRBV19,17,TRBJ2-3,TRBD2,TGTGCCAGTAGTATATTCGGGACTAGCGGGAGTACAGATACGCAGTATTTT,CASSIFGTSGSTDTQYF